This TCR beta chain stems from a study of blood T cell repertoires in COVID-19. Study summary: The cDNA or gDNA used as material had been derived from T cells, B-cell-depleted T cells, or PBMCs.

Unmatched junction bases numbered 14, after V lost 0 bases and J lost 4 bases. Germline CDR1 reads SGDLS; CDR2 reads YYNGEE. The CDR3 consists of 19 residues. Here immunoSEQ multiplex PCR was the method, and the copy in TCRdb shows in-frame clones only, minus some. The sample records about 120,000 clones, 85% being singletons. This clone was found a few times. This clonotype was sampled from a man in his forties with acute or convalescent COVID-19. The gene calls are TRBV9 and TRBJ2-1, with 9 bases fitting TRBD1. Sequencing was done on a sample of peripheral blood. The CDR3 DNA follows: TGTGCCAGCAGCGTAGATCCTCGCCTCCGACAGGGGGGGTACAATGAGCAGTTCTTC. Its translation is CASSVDPRLRQGGYNEQFF.